This T cell receptor (beta chain) was obtained from a study of Tregs in tolerant kidney transplant recipients. The method was immunoSEQ multiplex PCR; TCRdb's version includes in-frame clones alone and lacks a portion of them. This repertoire shows about 64,000 clones, 98% found once; its top ten account for around 0.3%. Germline CDR1 MNHEY, CDR2 SMNVEV (reference sequence). The CDR3 has 14 residues. Germline trimming cut 6 bases from V and 7 bases from J; bases unmatched to any gene: 5. The J gene is TRBJ1-4, the V gene TRBV27; 10 bases line up with TRBD1. The material was Tregs from blood, obtained before the transplant. The clonotype comes from a human donor who received a combined kidney and bone marrow transplant. CDR3 DNA: TGTGCCAGCAGATCGGACAGGGGGACTGAAAAACTGTTTTTT. It encodes CASRSDRGTEKLFF. Together with reference TRBV27 and TRBJ1-4, the CDR3 gives the full variable domain: EAQVTQNPRYLITVTGKKLTVTCSQNMNHEYMSWYRQDPGLGLRQIYYSMNVEVTDKGDVPEGYKVSRKEKRNFPLILESPSPNQTSLYFCASRSDRGTEKLFFGSGTQLSVL.